The present entry profiles one T cell receptor beta chain with its context. This sample is drawn from a study of blood T cell repertoires in COVID-19. Germline V gives CDR1 SGHRS, CDR2 YFSETQ. The CDR3 totals 13 residues. V shed 5 bases and J shed 2 bases, with 10 bases lying between them. Data came from immunoSEQ multiplex PCR; TCRdb stores just in-frame clones and leaves some out. Counted here are 150,000 to 200,000 clones, 85% to 90% occurring once; the ten biggest clones make up 10%. V is TRBV5-1 and J is TRBJ1-1, with D perhaps matching TRBD1 (5 bases). This clonotype was obtained from a woman in her sixties or seventies with COVID-19, enrolled during active disease. Input material: peripheral blood. DNA of the CDR3: TGCGCCAGCAGACCGGGGGGTAACACTGAAGCTTTCTTT. Protein: CASRPGGNTEAFF.